The rows below give T cell receptor beta chains drawn from one sample of a study of T cells in tumors after PD-1 blockade. Profiling relied on immunoSEQ multiplex PCR, and the TCRdb table lists in-frame clones only, not all of them. The table lists roughly 50,000 clones, roughly 80% of them singletons. The specimen was PBMCs, collected before anti-PD-1 treatment. These receptors were obtained from a human donor with basal cell carcinoma. Both conserved end residues are part of each CDR3. The D gene is left open where the match is weak. A row's size may be missing; if present it is once, few, many or a size class.

>TRBJ2-1|TRBV6-1|NA|NA
CASSEATISYNEQFF
TGTGCCAGCAGTGAAGCGACTATCTCCTACAATGAGCAGTTCTTC
>TRBJ2-1|TRBV6-5|NA|TRBD1
CASSYLDRGYEQFF
TGTGCCAGCAGTTACCTGGACAGGGGGTATGAGCAGTTCTTC
>TRBJ2-3|TRBV6-4|NA|TRBD1
CASSSEGGADTQYF
TGTGCCAGCTCTTCGGAAGGGGGCGCAGATACGCAGTATTTT
>TRBJ2-1|TRBV5-4|NA|TRBD2
CASSLGLADEQFF
TGTGCCAGCAGCTTGGGACTAGCGGATGAGCAGTTCTTC
>TRBJ2-2|TRBV21-1|few|NA
CASSKKSGGHTGELFF
TGTGCCAGCAGCAAAAAAAGCGGGGGGCACACCGGGGAGCTGTTTTTT
>TRBJ1-2|TRBV18|NA|NA
CASSPSRDYGYTF
TGTGCCAGCTCACCGAGTAGAGACTATGGCTACACCTTC
>TRBJ2-5|TRBV5-1|NA|NA
CASSLGLLRETQYF
TGCGCCAGCAGCTTGGGGCTACTCAGAGAGACCCAGTACTTC
>TRBJ2-1|TRBV5-1|NA|TRBD1
CASSDPDRAYNEQFF
TGCGCCAGCAGCGACCCCGACAGGGCCTACAATGAGCAGTTCTTC
>TRBJ2-5|TRBV6-5|NA|TRBD2
CASKRTGGRVETQYF
TGTGCCAGCAAACGCACGGGGGGGCGGGTTGAGACCCAGTACTTC
>TRBJ2-7|TRBV10-3|NA|TRBD1
CAIRTTGQGHYEQYF
TGTGCCATCAGGACCACGGGACAGGGGCACTACGAGCAGTACTTC
>TRBJ1-4|TRBV5-4|NA|NA
CASSLGSNEKLFF
TGTGCCAGCAGCTTGGGGTCTAATGAAAAACTGTTTTTT
>TRBJ1-6|TRBV6-5|NA|NA
CASSITGYNSPLHF
TGTGCCAGCAGTATCACAGGGTATAATTCACCCCTCCACTTT
>TRBJ1-2|TRBV24-1|NA|NA
CATSDPWTGDYGYTF
TGTGCCACCAGTGATCCATGGACGGGGGACTATGGCTACACCTTC
>TRBJ2-3|TRBV3-1/TRBV3-2|NA|NA
CASSQVQGPDTQYF
TGTGCCAGCAGCCAAGTCCAGGGTCCAGATACGCAGTATTTT
>TRBJ2-2|TRBV6-5|once|TRBD2
CASSSGNTGELFF
TGTGCCAGCTCTAGCGGGAACACCGGGGAGCTGTTTTTT
>TRBJ1-5|TRBV15|NA|NA
CATSRDRAPNQPQHF
TGTGCCACCAGCAGAGATAGGGCACCGAATCAGCCCCAGCATTTT
>TRBJ1-1|TRBV18|NA|TRBD1
CASSPTGQNGGTEAFF
TGTGCCAGCTCCCCGACAGGGCAAAATGGGGGGACTGAAGCTTTCTTT
>TRBJ1-2|TRBV29-1|NA|NA
CSGSTGVYGYTF
TGCAGCGGCTCGACAGGAGTCTATGGCTACACCTTC
>TRBJ1-2|TRBV9|NA|NA
CASSVDRVEDYGYTF
TGTGCCAGCAGCGTAGACCGGGTGGAGGACTATGGCTACACCTTC
>TRBJ2-3|TRBV5-1|NA|NA
CASSLEGSSTDTQYF
TGCGCCAGCAGCTTGGAAGGGTCGAGCACAGATACGCAGTATTTT
>TRBJ2-1|TRBV29-1|NA|NA
CSPYKGSRYLYNEQFF
TGCAGCCCTTATAAGGGGTCTCGATACCTCTACAATGAGCAGTTCTTC
>TRBJ1-2|TRBV5-1|NA|TRBD1
CASSRRTGPRDYGYTF
TGCGCCAGCAGCCGAAGGACAGGCCCTAGGGACTATGGCTACACCTTC
>TRBJ2-3|TRBV5-6|NA|TRBD1
CASRDGTGGGYPDTQYF
TGTGCCAGCAGGGATGGGACAGGGGGCGGATACCCAGATACGCAGTATTTT
>TRBJ2-3|TRBV4-1|NA|TRBD2
CASSPPSGGTDTQYF
TGCGCCAGCAGCCCCCCCAGCGGGGGCACAGATACGCAGTATTTT
>TRBJ2-7|TRBV10-2|few|NA
CASSLTDSYEQYF
TGCGCCAGCAGTCTAACTGACTCCTACGAGCAGTACTTC
>TRBJ2-5|TRBV5-1|NA|NA
CASSYQETQYF
TGCGCCAGCAGCTACCAAGAGACCCAGTACTTC
>TRBJ1-1|TRBV6-6|NA|NA
CASSYSPLNTEAFF
TGTGCCAGCAGTTACAGTCCCCTTAACACTGAAGCTTTCTTT
>TRBJ2-1|TRBV19|NA|TRBD2
CASSAGGVGNEQFF
TGTGCCAGTAGTGCGGGGGGAGTAGGCAATGAGCAGTTCTTC
>TRBJ1-4|TRBV5-1|NA|NA
CASSLAPGGASNEKLFF
TGCGCCAGCAGCTTGGCCCCCGGGGGGGCGAGTAATGAAAAACTGTTTTTT
>TRBJ1-5|TRBV7-8|few|NA
CASSLLGAVNQPQHF
TGTGCCAGCAGCCTTTTGGGGGCCGTCAATCAGCCCCAGCATTTT
>TRBJ2-1|TRBV24-1|NA|NA
CATSDLSIPNEQFF
TGTGCCACCAGTGATTTGTCGATACCAAATGAGCAGTTCTTC
>TRBJ2-4|TRBV9|NA|TRBD1
CASSIETGGAHIQYF
TGTGCCAGCAGCATCGAGACAGGGGGCGCGCACATTCAGTACTTC
>TRBJ2-1|TRBV29-1|NA|NA
CSVSFGVSSYNEQFF
TGCAGCGTCTCATTTGGTGTTAGCTCCTACAATGAGCAGTTCTTC
>TRBJ2-5|TRBV6-1|NA|TRBD2
CASSETTSGGRETQYF
TGTGCCAGCAGTGAAACGACTAGCGGGGGGAGGGAGACCCAGTACTTC
>TRBJ2-2|TRBV10-1|NA|NA
CASTWLAWAGELFF
TGCGCCAGCACCTGGCTAGCGTGGGCCGGGGAGCTGTTTTTT
>TRBJ1-1|TRBV6-5|NA|NA
CAVPVGFETEAFF
TGTGCCGTTCCTGTGGGGTTTGAGACTGAAGCTTTCTTT
>TRBJ2-3|TRBV11-3|NA|NA
CASSSTRNTDTQYF
TGTGCCAGCAGCTCCACGCGTAACACAGATACGCAGTATTTT
>TRBJ2-5|TRBV29-1|NA|NA
CSVRIGETQYF
TGCAGCGTGCGGATCGGGGAGACCCAGTACTTC
>TRBJ2-3|TRBV11-3|once|NA
CASSLGGKSTDTQYF
TGTGCCAGCAGCTTAGGAGGCAAGAGCACAGATACGCAGTATTTT
>TRBJ2-7|TRBV7-8|NA|TRBD2
CASSSLASGGMHYEQYF
TGTGCCAGCAGTTCGTTGGCTAGCGGGGGAATGCATTACGAGCAGTACTTC
>TRBJ2-1|TRBV5-1|NA|NA
CASSIRESYNEQFF
TGCGCCAGCAGCATACGGGAATCCTACAATGAGCAGTTCTTC
>TRBJ2-5|TRBV30|NA|TRBD2
CAWSDPGLAGTQYF
TGTGCCTGGAGCGATCCGGGACTAGCAGGGACCCAGTACTTC
>TRBJ2-1|TRBV16|few|TRBD2
CASIRGGPPYNEQFF
TGTGCCAGCATCCGGGGGGGGCCCCCCTACAATGAGCAGTTCTTC
>TRBJ2-6|TRBV15|NA|NA
CATSRETASGANVLTF
TGTGCCACCAGCAGAGAGACAGCCTCTGGGGCCAACGTCCTGACTTTC
>TRBJ2-7|TRBV27|NA|NA
CASQGPSYEQYF
TGTGCCAGCCAAGGACCGTCCTACGAGCAGTACTTC
>TRBJ2-2|TRBV10-3|NA|TRBD1
CAISGRGPPTGELFF
TGTGCCATCAGTGGCAGGGGGCCACCAACCGGGGAGCTGTTTTTT
>TRBJ1-2|TRBV5-8|NA|TRBD1
CASSFGQGDGYTF
TGTGCCAGCAGCTTTGGACAGGGTGATGGCTACACCTTC
>TRBJ2-2|TRBV7-9|NA|NA
CAILPGLTGELFF
TGTGCCATCCTACCGGGACTCACCGGGGAGCTGTTTTTT